These 7 T cell receptor beta chains share one sample of origin, sequenced in a study of metastatic and nonmetastatic thyroid tumors. Patients were all untreated before their thyroid surgery. Via MiXCR, TCRdb re-called the PCR reads. The profile covers around 22,000 clones, with more than 20% appearing a single time and 6.5% to 9.5% taken by the ten largest. The sequenced sample was blood. These receptors were taken from a female donor with papillary thyroid cancer or a benign thyroid nodule (not recorded which). Some clones in this sample may be carry-over from other donors' samples.

About this clone itself: Compared with germline, one end of the junction differs, possibly owing to a read error. The chain uses TRBV7-8 and TRBJ2-7, with D perhaps TRBD1 (6 bases). CDR1 and CDR2 (germline): SGHVS, FQNEAQ. CDR3 length: 15 amino acids. In DNA, the CDR3 is TGTGCCAGCATCTTACTTGACCCACAGGGTAATGAGCAGTACTTC. Its protein is CASILLDPQGNEQYF.

The CDR3 here is CSARDNPAGDDGYTF. In DNA form, the CDR3 reads TGCAGTGCTAGAGATAACCCAGCCGGGGATGATGGCTACACCTTC. The chain carries TRBV20-1 and TRBJ1-2, with D hard to call. CDR1 is DFQATT, CDR2 SNEGSKA, per germline (reference sequence). V was pared by 0 bases and J by 6 bases, with 17 bases between. This CDR3 spans 15 amino acids.

The table lists this clone with a count of one. An end of the junction differs from the germline gene, which may be a read error. V is TRBV5-1 and J is TRBJ1-1; D ambiguous. This CDR3 comprises 14 residues. CDR1 SGHRS and CDR2 YFSETQ come from the germline V gene. The CDR3 coding sequence is TGCGCCAGCAGCTTGGAAGTGGGTATCACTGTAGCTTTCTTT. Its protein is CASSLEVGITVAFF.

This clone was recorded at least ten times. The chain links TRBV9 to TRBJ2-7; D remains ambiguous. Deletions cut 0 bases from V and 4 bases from J, with 8 bases between. The germline V gene encodes CDR1 SGDLS and CDR2 YYNGEE. The CDR3 contains 13 residues. DNA of the CDR3: TGTGCCAGCAGCGTAGAGGGATCTTACGAGCAGTACTTC. This gives the protein CASSVEGSYEQYF.

This clone showed up many times. The V call is TRBV6-1, the J call TRBJ2-3, with 9 bases fitting TRBD1. The CDR3 runs 15 residues. CDR1 is MNHNS and CDR2 is SASEGT in the germline V gene. The trim removed 1 base at V and 4 bases at J, leaving 3 bases unmatched. The CDR3 loop reads CASSEGTGGPDTQYF. The CDR3, as DNA: TGTGCCAGCAGTGAAGGTACAGGGGGCCCAGATACGCAGTATTTT.

In the case of this clone: A read error may account for a junction end that differs from germline. V and J are TRBV4-3 and TRBJ1-5; D possibly corresponds to TRBD1 (6 bases). This CDR3 has 16 amino acids. The germline CDR1 and CDR2 sequences are LGHNA and YSLEER. The CDR3 DNA reads as TGCGCGAGCTCCCCGGCGGGGGGGCAAAGCAATCCGCCCCAGCATTTT. Its protein is CASSPAGGQSNPPQHF.

A note on this clone: The junction differs from germline at one of its ends, possibly a read error. Other DNA sequences in this sample translate to the same CDR3. The chain employs TRBV6-1 and TRBJ1-1; D remains unclear. Germline V CDR1 and CDR2: MNHNS, SASEGT. The CDR3 is made up of 14 amino acids. This CDR3 reads CASSPTSGNTEAFF. In nucleotides, the CDR3 is TGTGCCAGCAGCCCTACCTCGGGGAACACTGAAGCCTTCTTT.